The rows below give T cell receptor beta chains drawn from one sample of a study of blood T cell repertoires in COVID-19. The table came from immunoSEQ multiplex PCR; TCRdb's copy has only in-frame clones and leaves some out. The sample lists around 430,000 clones, approximately 90% occurring once. Input material: peripheral blood. These receptors were obtained from a woman aged 45-65 years with COVID-19, enrolled during active disease. CDR3s include the opening cysteine and the closing phenylalanine or tryptophan. A D gene is named only where the DNA matches it firmly. The size of a clone is reported for some rows only, either as once, few or many, or as a class for expanded clones.

>TRBV12-5|-|-|TRBJ2-1
TGTGCTAGTGAAGATGGTGGGGGCCCCTACAATGAGCAGTTCTTC
CASEDGGGPYNEQFF
>TRBV18|-|-|TRBJ2-6
TGTGCCAGCTCACCCGACAGATCTGGGGCCAACGTCCTGACTTTC
CASSPDRSGANVLTF
>TRBV27|-|-|TRBJ1-2
TGTGCCAGCAGGTTAGGCAGCTATGGCTACACCTTC
CASRLGSYGYTF
>TRBV4-1|-|-|TRBJ1-2
TGCGCCAGCAGCCAAGCCCGCTGGGAGGGTATTGGCTACACCTTC
CASSQARWEGIGYTF
>TRBV28|-|TRBD2|TRBJ2-3
TGTGCCAGCAGTTTGTCACCGGGGGGGCAGCTCACAGATACGCAGTATTTT
CASSLSPGGQLTDTQYF
>TRBV7-2|-|-|TRBJ2-7
TGTGCCAGCAGCGTTAACGGCTACGAGCAGTACTTC
CASSVNGYEQYF
>TRBV7-2|-|-|TRBJ2-3
TGTGCCAGCAGCTTAGGTTTCGGGTCCGCAGATACGCAGTATTTT
CASSLGFGSADTQYF
>TRBV21-1|many|-|TRBJ2-7
TGTGCCAGCAGCAAAGAGTGGACAGGGAGCTCCTACGAGCAGTACTTC
CASSKEWTGSSYEQYF
>TRBV6-5|-|TRBD1|TRBJ1-2
TGTGCCAGCAGTACCCGGACAGGGGGAAGGGATGGCTACACCTTC
CASSTRTGGRDGYTF
>TRBV11-2|-|-|TRBJ2-2
TGTGCCAGCAGCCAAGTTAGGGGCACCGGGGAGCTGTTTTTT
CASSQVRGTGELFF
>TRBV19|once|-|TRBJ2-7
TGTGCCAGTAGTATTCTTCCGGGGGAAACCTACGAGCAGTACTTC
CASSILPGETYEQYF
>TRBV12-3/TRBV12-4|once|-|TRBJ1-2
TGTGCCAGCAGTTTAGGAGTTTTAGATGGCTACACCTTC
CASSLGVLDGYTF
>TRBV10-3|-|TRBD2|TRBJ2-3
TGTGCCATCAGTCCCGGGACTAGCGGGGGAAGCACAGATACGCAGTATTTT
CAISPGTSGGSTDTQYF
>TRBV2|-|TRBD1|TRBJ2-5
TGTGCCAGCAGGGTCGGGACAGGGCAAGAGACCCAGTACTTC
CASRVGTGQETQYF
>TRBV5-5|-|-|TRBJ1-4
TGTGCCAGCAGCTTCCAAGGACAGACTAATGAAAAACTGTTTTTT
CASSFQGQTNEKLFF
>TRBV5-1|few|-|TRBJ1-4
TGCGCCAGCAGCTTGGGGCGGCTTAATGAAAAACTGTTTTTT
CASSLGRLNEKLFF
>TRBV19|-|-|TRBJ1-1
TGTGCCAGTAGTATAGAAAAAGGGGGTATGAACACTGAAGCTTTCTTT
CASSIEKGGMNTEAFF
>TRBV5-5|-|-|TRBJ2-7
TGTGCCAGCAGCTTGGTGGGCAGCTCCTACGAGCAGTACTTC
CASSLVGSSYEQYF
>TRBV5-1|-|-|TRBJ2-2
TGCGCCAGCAGCTTTGGAGGGAACGGGGAGCTGTTTTTT
CASSFGGNGELFF
>TRBV2|-|-|TRBJ2-7
TGTGCCAGCAGTGGTGGTGACAGACGCTACGAGCAGTACTTC
CASSGGDRRYEQYF
>TRBV6-5|-|-|TRBJ1-2
TGTGCCAGCAGTTACGACAGATGGTATGGCTACACCTTC
CASSYDRWYGYTF
>TRBV27|-|TRBD1|TRBJ2-6
TGTGCCAGCAGTAGGAACAGGGGGCGTTACGCTGGGGCCAACGTCCTGACTTTC
CASSRNRGRYAGANVLTF
>TRBV6-6|few|TRBD2|TRBJ2-2
TGTGCCAGCAGTTCGCGGGGGGTCCACACCGGGGAGCTGTTTTTT
CASSSRGVHTGELFF
>TRBV24-1|once|-|TRBJ2-2
TGTGCCACCAGTGATGCGTCGGGTGACAGGCCGGGCGCCTTAGATTACACCGGGGAGCTGTTTTTT
CATSDASGDRPGALDYTGELFF
>TRBV6-2/TRBV6-3|once|TRBD2|TRBJ2-7
TGTGCCAGCAGTAGCCCGGGGGGGGCAATCTACGAGCAGTACTTC
CASSSPGGAIYEQYF
>TRBV27|-|TRBD1|TRBJ1-6
TGTGCCAGTTCGACAGGGGCCAATTCACCCCTCCACTTT
CASSTGANSPLHF
>TRBV27|-|TRBD2|TRBJ2-1
TGTGCCAGCAGTCCCTTCAGGGGAAGCGGGGGAGGTGAGCAGTTCTTC
CASSPFRGSGGGEQFF
>TRBV6-6|-|-|TRBJ1-2
TGTGCCAGCAGCTCATCTCTCAGTGGTCAGGCGCGACCGTTTAACTATGGCTACACCTTC
CASSSSLSGQARPFNYGYTF
>TRBV5-6|once|-|TRBJ2-3
TGTGCCAGCAGCTCAATCAGGGGTCTAGAAGACACAGATACGCAGTATTTT
CASSSIRGLEDTDTQYF
>TRBV7-3|few|TRBD1|TRBJ1-1
TGTGCCAGCAGCTTGGGGACAGGTGATAACACTGAAGCTTTCTTT
CASSLGTGDNTEAFF
>TRBV30|-|TRBD2|TRBJ2-1
TGTGCCTGGAGTGTGTATCTAGCGGGGGGTAATGAGCAGTTCTTC
CAWSVYLAGGNEQFF
>TRBV5-6|-|-|TRBJ1-5
TGTGCCAGCAGCTTTCAGAGCAATCAGCCCCAGCATTTT
CASSFQSNQPQHF
>TRBV9|once|-|TRBJ1-2
TGTGCCAGCAGCGTCAACGTTCAGGGGTACTATGGCTACACCTTC
CASSVNVQGYYGYTF
>TRBV11-3|once|-|TRBJ2-7
TGTGCCAGCAGCTTAGCTCCCGACGGCGGGCAGTACTTC
CASSLAPDGGQYF
>TRBV30|-|TRBD1|TRBJ2-5
TGTGCCTGGAGTAGTAGGACAGGGGTCGAGACCCAGTACTTC
CAWSSRTGVETQYF
>TRBV4-1|-|-|TRBJ1-5
TGCGCCAGCAGCCAAGGTTATTTGTCGGGATATAGCAATCAGCCCCAGCATTTT
CASSQGYLSGYSNQPQHF
>TRBV5-1|-|TRBD1|TRBJ1-4
TGCGCCAGCAGCTTCGGACAGGGACTTAATGAAAAACTGTTTTTT
CASSFGQGLNEKLFF
>TRBV9|-|TRBD2|TRBJ2-3
TGTGCCAGCAGCGGGGAGCGGGGGGGCACAGATACGCAGTATTTT
CASSGERGGTDTQYF
>TRBV27|-|-|TRBJ2-3
TGTGCCAGCAGGTTAGCGTTCACAGATACGCAGTATTTT
CASRLAFTDTQYF
>TRBV30|-|-|TRBJ2-3
TGTGCCTGGAGTGTATTGTCTACCACGCAGTATTTT
CAWSVLSTTQYF
>TRBV24-1|-|-|TRBJ2-3
TGTGCCACCAGTGATTTCAGGGACAACACAGATACGCAGTATTTT
CATSDFRDNTDTQYF
>TRBV19|-|-|TRBJ2-1
TGTGCCAGCCAAATCTCGGGGGGCCCCCACAATGAGCAGTTCTTC
CASQISGGPHNEQFF
>TRBV5-1|-|TRBD2|TRBJ2-7
TGCGCCAGCAAGGGGACTAGCGGGGATAAGCAGTACTTC
CASKGTSGDKQYF
>TRBV18|-|-|TRBJ2-5
TGTGCCAGCTCCCCCGAGGCGCGGGGGACCCAGTACTTC
CASSPEARGTQYF
>TRBV9|-|-|TRBJ1-6
TGTGCCAGCAGCGCCCGGGTCAATTCACCCCTCCACTTT
CASSARVNSPLHF
>TRBV9|-|TRBD1|TRBJ1-5
TGTGCCAGCTCCATGGGACAGGGAGACCAGCCCCAGCATTTT
CASSMGQGDQPQHF